This T cell receptor beta chain was sequenced for a study of early T cells in non-severe SARS-CoV-2 infection. For the study at large: Whole-blood bulk RNA, unsorted, was sequenced, and chains were unpaired. Findings and limits, study-wide: There was a bias toward anti-spike CD8 responses in VDJdb matching, which missed private and CD4 specificities.

This CDR3 is 14 amino acids long. The germline V gene encodes CDR1 MNHEY and CDR2 SVGAGI. The V gene lost 5 bases and the J gene lost 5 bases, with 13 bases spanning the gap. Attachment of unique molecular identifiers was made to individual cDNA molecules. Each CDR3 protein is one row after TCRdb ran MiXCR on the 5' RACE reads. Found here are tens of thousands of distinct CDR3 sequences, under 15% of them singletons; the top ten hold 5.5% to 7%. This clonotype was counted at least ten times. The antigen is not known. The sequence was collected from an adult who was a healthcare worker with PCR-confirmed SARS-CoV-2 infection or an uninfected control (not recorded which). The sequenced sample was whole blood. The chain recombines TRBV6-5 with TRBJ2-1, with D tentatively TRBD2 (6 bases). CDR3 sequence reads: CASSLSGSNNEQFF. The CDR3 DNA is TGTGCCAGCAGTCTTAGCGGATCTAACAATGAGCAGTTCTTC.